This T cell receptor beta chain is drawn from a study of T cell changes during pregnancy in multiple sclerosis. CDR1 and CDR2 (germline): SGHTA, FQGNSA. CDR3 size: 16 residues. V was clipped by 5 bases and J by 6 bases; unmatched bases: 10. Only a few counts were recorded for this clone. This table comes from immunoSEQ multiplex PCR, and its TCRdb copy is limited to in-frame clones, with some not included. The repertoire holds 75,000 to 80,000 clones, with around 91% as singletons. The sample in question was peripheral blood, obtained before pregnancy. The origin of this receptor is a female donor with multiple sclerosis, enrolled in a pregnancy study. The V gene is TRBV7-2, the J gene TRBJ2-2; 9 bases are shared with TRBD2. CDR3 protein: CASSMQRRGGAGELFF. CDR3 DNA: TGTGCCAGCAGCATGCAGAGGCGGGGGGGAGCCGGGGAGCTGTTTTTT. Full variable domain (missing parts from reference TRBV7-2 and TRBJ2-2): GAGVSQSPSNKVTEKGKDVELRCDPISGHTALYWYRQSLGQGLEFLIYFQGNSAPDKSGLPSDRFSAERTGGSVSTLTIQRTQQEDSAVYLCASSMQRRGGAGELFFGEGSRLTVL.